A single sample gave rise to the 30 T cell receptor beta chains below, sequenced in a study of blood T cell repertoires in COVID-19. The repertoire was sequenced with immunoSEQ multiplex PCR; TCRdb's copy has only in-frame clones and lacks some. The sample lists some 110,000 clones; 82% were seen once. Material for sequencing was peripheral blood. These receptors were collected from a man between 65 and 85 years old with acute or convalescent COVID-19.

This clone was recorded once. The genes are TRBV29-1 and TRBJ1-1; no definite D call. Germline assignment: CDR1 SQVTM and CDR2 ANQGSEA. The CDR3 covers 12 residues. V was clipped by 7 bases and J by 1 base, with 10 bases between them. CDR3 amino acids: CSAGEPNTEAFF. CDR3 nucleotide sequence: TGCAGCGCGGGTGAGCCGAACACTGAAGCTTTCTTT.

V is TRBV4-2 and J is TRBJ2-3, with a possible D match to TRBD1 (5 bases). The germline V gene has CDR1 LGHNA and CDR2 YNFKEQ. Trimming cost V 3 bases and J 0 bases, with 10 bases left between them. The CDR3 consists of 15 residues. CDR3 in DNA: TGTGCCAGCAGCCAGGGGCCTGGGAGCACAGATACGCAGTATTTT. It yields the protein CASSQGPGSTDTQYF.

The chain is built from TRBV21-1 and TRBJ1-1; the table's D call TRBD1 went unverified against the DNA. TRBV21-1 is a pseudogene segment. The CDR3 contains 16 residues. CDR3 nucleotides: TGTGCCAGCAGGGTGGCCCAGGGGCGCCGAGACACTGAAGCTTTCTTT. As protein: CASRVAQGRRDTEAFF.

V is TRBV28 and J is TRBJ1-1; unclear D gene. This CDR3 is built from 13 residues. V lost 5 bases, J lost 1 base, and 8 bases lay in between. Per germline, CDR1 MDHEN and CDR2 SYDVKM. In nucleotides, the CDR3 is TGTGCCAGCAGTGAGGGCCGGAACACTGAAGCTTTCTTT. Amino acids: CASSEGRNTEAFF.

The chain couples TRBV5-4 to TRBJ2-1; the match to TRBD2 covers 7 bases. Germline loops: CDR1 SGHNT, CDR2 YYREEE (reference sequence). Trimming cost V 10 bases and J 3 bases; bases outside gene matches: 7. The CDR3 is 13 residues long. CDR3 sequence (DNA): TGTGCCCTAGTTGGGACTAACTACAATGAGCAGTTCTTC. Translation gives CALVGTNYNEQFF.

The gene calls are TRBV28 and TRBJ2-5, with 10 positions matching TRBD1. The ends lost 8 bases at V and 5 bases at J; junction bases unmatched: 8. This CDR3 spans 14 amino acids. Germline V gene data show CDR1 as MDHEN and CDR2 as SYDVKM. CDR3 region: CASRDRGEGETQYF. Written as DNA, the CDR3 is TGTGCCAGCCGGGACAGGGGCGAAGGGGAGACCCAGTACTTC.

This rearrangement joins TRBV11-2 to TRBJ2-7; TRBD2 agrees at 14 bases. J gave up 4 bases and V 4 bases, and 9 bases lay outside the gene matches. The CDR3 spans 17 residues. Germline values: CDR1 SGHAT, CDR2 FQNNGV. The chain's CDR3 is CASSSAIGLAGGYEQYF. Here the CDR3 DNA reads TGTGCCAGCAGCTCTGCGATCGGACTAGCGGGGGGTTACGAGCAGTACTTC.

This clone was picked up one time. CDR3 region: CASSRGSRGGPDTQYF. The CDR3 DNA sequence: TGTGCCAGCAGCCGTGGCTCGCGGGGGGGACCAGATACGCAGTATTTT. This chain connects TRBV5-4 to TRBJ2-3, with 9 bases matching TRBD2. The length of the CDR3 is 16 residues. The germline gives CDR1 SGHNT, CDR2 YYREEE (reference sequence). V lost 4 bases, J lost 4 bases, and 10 bases stayed unmatched. Variable domain in full (rest from reference TRBV5-4 and TRBJ2-3): ETGVTQSPTHLIKTRGQQVTLRCSSQSGHNTVSWYQQALGQGPQFIFQYYREEENGRGNFPPRFSGLQFPNYSSELNVNALELDDSALYLCASSRGSRGGPDTQYFGPGTRLTVL.

The gene calls are TRBV28 and TRBJ2-1; 9 bases line up with TRBD1. After removal of 4 bases from V and 8 bases from J, the junction contained 9 bases not matched to a gene. Germline-derived CDR1 and CDR2 are MDHEN and SYDVKM. This CDR3 region has 15 residues. CDR3 loop: CASSSSGTGPHEQFF. The CDR3 coding sequence is TGTGCCAGCAGTTCCTCCGGGACAGGGCCCCATGAGCAGTTCTTC.

This chain connects TRBV4-1 to TRBJ2-1; D might be TRBD1 (6 bases). The CDR3 sequence is 17 residues long. CDR1 is MGHRA and CDR2 is YSYEKL in the germline V gene. Trimming stripped 0 bases from V and 2 bases from J, with 14 bases between. The DNA of the CDR3 is TGCGCCAGCAGCCAAGAGGGGGCAGGTTTCGCCTACAATGAGCAGTTCTTC. It codes for CASSQEGAGFAYNEQFF.

The gene calls are TRBV5-1 and TRBJ2-3; D not certain. Germline lookup yields CDR1 SGHRS and CDR2 YFSETQ. This CDR3 contains 16 residues. V lost 2 bases and J lost 1, with 14 bases in between. CDR3 in amino acids: CASSLMTRIGTDTQYF. The CDR3 DNA is TGCGCCAGCAGCTTAATGACGCGGATTGGCACAGATACGCAGTATTTT.

This clone was seen once. The genes are TRBV18 and TRBJ1-1; perhaps TRBD1 as D (5 bases). The CDR3 covers 15 residues. Germline CDR1 KGHSH, CDR2 LQKENI. V shed 3 bases and J shed 0 bases, with 11 bases lying between them. The DNA for the CDR3 is TGTGCCAGCTCACCCTGGGGAGGGGTGAACACTGAAGCTTTCTTT. Translation gives CASSPWGGVNTEAFF.

The gene calls are TRBV30 and TRBJ1-6; 7 bases map to TRBD1. With 3 bases clipped from V and 10 bases from J, the junction kept 6 bases outside the gene matches. Germline CDR1 reads GTSNPN; CDR2 reads SVGIG (reference sequence). The CDR3 length is 13 residues. The CDR3 loop is CAWRPRGQSPLHF. CDR3 DNA sequence: TGTGCCTGGAGACCCAGGGGACAGTCACCCCTCCACTTT.

This clone was seen more than once but under ten times. The gene calls are TRBV13 and TRBJ1-1, with D unclear. CDR1 and CDR2 from the germline V gene are PRHDT and FYEKMQ (reference sequence). The ends were cut back, 1 base at V and 1 base at J, with 16 bases in the middle. The CDR3 length is 17 residues. CDR3 sequence: CASSLELRAGGNTEAFF. The CDR3 DNA sequence: TGTGCCAGCAGCTTAGAATTGAGGGCAGGAGGGAACACTGAAGCTTTCTTT. The entire variable domain, with the rest obtained from reference TRBV13 and TRBJ1-1, is as follows: AAGVIQSPRHLIKEKRETATLKCYPIPRHDTVYWYQQGPGQDPQFLISFYEKMQSDKGSIPDRFSAQQFSDYHSELNMSSLELGDSALYFCASSLELRAGGNTEAFFGQGTRLTVV.

This chain joins TRBV9 and TRBJ2-3; 8 positions match TRBD1. The CDR3 is made up of 17 amino acids. The trim removed 3 bases at V and 3 bases at J, leaving 12 bases unmatched. Germline lookup yields CDR1 SGDLS and CDR2 YYNGEE. The CDR3 protein is CASSEDPGGISTDTQYF. The CDR3 bases are TGTGCCAGCAGCGAAGACCCAGGGGGCATAAGTACAGATACGCAGTATTTT.

In its sample, this clone was seen once. This chain links TRBV3-1 (or the pseudogene TRBV3-2) with TRBJ2-1; 14 nucleotides align to TRBD2. Germline V CDR1 and CDR2: LGHDT, YNNKEL (reference sequence). This CDR3 spans 15 amino acids. The V segment lost 4 bases and the J segment 6 bases; nucleotides outside the gene matches: 2. As DNA, the CDR3 is TGTGCCAGCAGCCTGACTAGCGGGGGGGCCAATGAGCAGTTCTTC. Translated, it gives CASSLTSGGANEQFF.

This clone was observed a few times. The chain is built from TRBV28 and TRBJ2-6; D is possibly TRBD2 (6 bases). The germline gives CDR1 MDHEN, CDR2 SYDVKM. There are 16 residues in the CDR3. The V gene lost 5 bases and the J gene lost 0 bases, with 11 bases spanning the gap. CDR3 nucleotides: TGTGCCAGCAGTGGGGGACTGAACTCTGGGGCCAACGTCCTGACTTTC. It specifies CASSGGLNSGANVLTF.

The V and J genes are TRBV18 and TRBJ1-3; the match to TRBD1 covers 7 bases. CDR1 is KGHSH, CDR2 LQKENI, per germline. V lost 5 bases, J lost 2 bases, and 6 bases stayed unmatched. The CDR3 covers 15 residues. The CDR3 DNA sequence: TGTGCCAGCTCATCAGTAACAGGGGCTGGAAACACCATATATTTT. This codes for CASSSVTGAGNTIYF.

The rearrangement links TRBV29-1 to TRBJ2-7; 11 bases agree with TRBD1. The length of the CDR3 is 19 residues. Per the germline V gene, CDR1 is SQVTM and CDR2 is ANQGSEA. After removal of 5 bases from V and 2 bases from J, the junction contained 20 bases not matched to a gene. This CDR3 is CSVRNPGQGVEEETYEQYF. The CDR3 bases are TGCAGCGTTCGGAACCCGGGACAGGGGGTTGAAGAAGAAACCTACGAGCAGTACTTC.

The chain combines TRBV27 with TRBJ2-7; TRBD1 matches 8 bases. The CDR3 spans 17 residues. Germline CDR1 reads MNHEY; CDR2 reads SMNVEV (reference sequence). Trimming cost V 3 bases and J 2 bases; bases outside gene matches: 12. The CDR3 DNA sequence: TGTGCCAGCAGTTTTACCCCAGCAGGGGGCATCCCCTACGAGCAGTACTTC. This translates into CASSFTPAGGIPYEQYF.

V is TRBV5-4 and J is TRBJ1-4, with 7 bases identical to TRBD1. Trimming took 0 bases from V and 8 from J; bases not matched to a gene: 4. The CDR3 spans 14 residues. Germline lookup yields CDR1 SGHNT and CDR2 YYREEE (reference sequence). CDR3: CASSLETGDEKLFF. The CDR3 nucleotides are TGTGCCAGCAGCTTGGAAACAGGGGACGAAAAACTGTTTTTT. The full variable domain, completed using reference TRBV5-4 and TRBJ1-4, is ETGVTQSPTHLIKTRGQQVTLRCSSQSGHNTVSWYQQALGQGPQFIFQYYREEENGRGNFPPRFSGLQFPNYSSELNVNALELDDSALYLCASSLETGDEKLFFGSGTQLSVL.

The rearrangement uses TRBV9 and TRBJ1-2; TRBD1 aligns across 9 bases. The J segment lost 5 bases and the V segment lost 5 bases, leaving 10 bases of the junction unmatched. Germline V gives CDR1 SGDLS, CDR2 YYNGEE. CDR3 length: 15 residues. CDR3 amino acids: CASSQNLDRGYGYTF. CDR3 bases: TGTGCCAGCAGTCAAAACCTGGACAGGGGTTATGGCTACACCTTC.

The chain uses TRBV4-2 and TRBJ2-6; 7 nucleotides align to TRBD2. V lost 1 base to trimming and J lost 4 bases; unmatched junction nucleotides: 16. The CDR3 runs to 20 residues. In germline, CDR1 is LGHNA, CDR2 YNFKEQ. CDR3 residues: CASSQGPGGGYIFGANVLTF. CDR3 DNA: TGTGCCAGCAGCCAAGGCCCGGGGGGAGGGTATATCTTCGGGGCCAACGTCCTGACTTTC.

This clone was counted a single time. V is TRBV5-6 and J is TRBJ1-2; TRBD1 aligns across 7 bases. The germline CDR1 and CDR2 sequences are SGHDT and YYEEEE. V dropped 9 bases and J dropped 5; count of bases not matched to a gene: 10. The CDR3 length is 13 residues. In nucleotides, the CDR3 is TGTGCCACCGCGGGGGGGACAGAGTATGGCTACACCTTC. It encodes CATAGGTEYGYTF.

The CDR3, as DNA: TGTGCCACCAGCACTTACGGGGCAGATACGCAGTATTTT. Its translation is CATSTYGADTQYF. The chain uses TRBV15 and TRBJ2-3; possible D gene TRBD2, 5 bases. Between the trimmed V and J ends, which lost 4 bases and 4 bases, there was a span of 9 bases. This CDR3 spans 13 amino acids. Germline lookup yields CDR1 LNHNV and CDR2 YYDKDF (reference sequence). The whole variable domain, remainder taken from reference TRBV15 and TRBJ2-3, is DAMVIQNPRYQVTQFGKPVTLSCSQTLNHNVMYWYQQKSSQAPKLLFHYYDKDFNNEADTPDNFQSRRPNTSFCFLDIRSPGLGDTAMYLCATSTYGADTQYFGPGTRLTVL.

This clone was observed a few times. CDR3 region: CASSSGQGKAFF. In DNA, the CDR3 is TGTGCCAGCAGCTCGGGACAGGGGAAAGCTTTCTTT. The chain joins TRBV7-3 to TRBJ1-1; 10 bases are shared with TRBD1. V trimming: 4 bases; J trimming: 9 bases; junction bases outside the gene matches: 2. Germline V gene sequence: CDR1 SGHTA, CDR2 FQGTGA. The CDR3 totals 12 residues. Looking up the rest from reference TRBV7-3 and TRBJ1-1 gives the full variable domain: GAGVSQTPSNKVTEKGKYVELRCDPISGHTALYWYRQSLGQGPEFLIYFQGTGAADDSGLPNDRFFAVRPEGSVSTLKIQRTERGDSAVYLCASSSGQGKAFFGQGTRLTVV.

The chain joins TRBV30 to TRBJ1-2; the match to TRBD1 covers 10 bases. V gave up 2 bases and J gave up 5 bases; unmatched junction bases: 5. The germline gives CDR1 GTSNPN, CDR2 SVGIG (reference sequence). CDR3 length equals 14 residues. This CDR3 is CAWSPGQGSYGYTF. The CDR3 DNA sequence: TGTGCCTGGAGTCCGGGACAGGGGAGTTATGGCTACACCTTC.

This chain uses TRBV18 with TRBJ2-3, with 12 bases fitting TRBD2. This CDR3 has 15 residues. V gave up 3 bases and J gave up 4 bases; unmatched junction bases: 2. Looked up from germline, CDR1 is KGHSH and CDR2 is LQKENI. The CDR3 sequence: CASSPLAGGADTQYF. In DNA, the CDR3 is TGTGCCAGCTCACCGCTAGCGGGAGGGGCAGATACGCAGTATTTT. The complete variable domain, with remaining parts taken from reference TRBV18 and TRBJ2-3, reads NAGVMQNPRHLVRRRGQEARLRCSPMKGHSHVYWYRQLPEEGLKFMVYLQKENIIDESGMPKERFSAEFPKEGPSILRIQQVVRGDSAAYFCASSPLAGGADTQYFGPGTRLTVL.

This clone has just a few counts. This sequence joins TRBV10-2 and TRBJ2-7; 9 bases are a match to TRBD2. Germline assignment: CDR1 WSHSY and CDR2 SAAADI. CDR3 length: 16 residues. V lost 7 bases, J lost 5 bases, and 15 bases stayed unmatched. The CDR3 region has the DNA TGCGCCAGCACCTCTTTGACTAGCGGCAGGGGCCACGAGCAGTACTTC. It codes for CASTSLTSGRGHEQYF.

This clone was picked up one time. The CDR3 nucleotides are TGTGCCAGTAGTATAAATGGGGCGATACAAGAGACCCAGTACTTC. This codes for CASSINGAIQETQYF. V and J are TRBV19 and TRBJ2-5, with D maybe TRBD1 (5 bases). Trimming shortened V by 2 bases and J by 2 bases, and 12 bases separated the two germline ends. The CDR3 consists of 15 residues. Germline CDR1 is LNHDA and CDR2 is SQIVND (reference sequence).